This TCR beta chain was identified during a study of PD-L1 blockade in urothelial cancer. As for the study in general: Male sex and bladder-origin urothelial cancer characterized about 85% of the roughly 30 patients. Blood was subjected to analysis at 3 weeks (second dose) and 6 weeks following treatment start. The patients had undergone anywhere from 0 to 3 prior chemotherapy regimens. Findings and limits, study-wide: Below-median pretreatment blood TCR clonality predicted better survival.

Time point here: peripheral blood 6 weeks after treatment start. The protocol was immunoSEQ multiplex PCR, while the TCRdb copy is restricted to in-frame clones and leaves out a portion. This sample has 95,000 to 130,000 clones; about 89% occur once, and the top ten carry roughly 1.7%. About this clone: Its matching antigen is unknown.

This receptor was taken from a man aged 55 to 70 with urothelial cancer. Sequences were derived from PBMCs, sampled around atezolizumab (anti-PD-L1) treatment.

The CDR3 is CASSLGGLLSGNTIYF. The CDR3 DNA reads TGTGCCAGCAGCTTGGGGGGCCTACTCTCTGGAAACACCATATATTTT. V is TRBV5-5 and J is TRBJ1-3; possibly TRBD1 for D (5 bases). Trimming cost V 0 bases and J 0 bases, with 10 bases left between them. Germline CDR1 SGHKS, CDR2 YYEKEE (reference sequence). The CDR3 length is 16 residues.